This paragraph reports one TCR beta chain. Its antigen target is currently unknown. Base qualities are not at hand, and no much larger clone is one base apart. The entry originates in a study of CD8+CD57+ T cells in acquired aplastic anemia listed by TCRdb under 2018. In the study overall: On average, sorted CD4+ and CD8+ cells yielded roughly 3.4 ug of extracted DNA, with a range of roughly 0.17 to 27.4 ug. An average of about 10 million reads for CD4+ cells and approximately 11 million reads for CD8+ cells was obtained from healthy donor samples.

The study deep-sequenced TCR repertoires of sorted CD4+ and CD8+ blood T cells from severe aplastic anemia patients and healthy subjects. Ficoll-Paque density gradient centrifugation was used to isolate peripheral blood mononuclear cells. Before DNA extraction, CD4+ and CD8+ T cells were sorted by FACS or by magnetic beads. What the authors observed across the whole study: No significant difference in CD8+ Simpson's diversity was found between patients and healthy controls (P=0.060). Around 28 CD8+ CDR3 sequences were found to be shared between patients and controls, but these sequences appeared to be highly expressed in patients and within the immunodominant clones of the patients.

TCR beta VDJ combination and CDR3 sequence profiling used genomic DNA as the template. TCR repertoire sequencing was run on an Illumina HiSeq 2000. As for how the authors treated the data: TRBV/TRBJ rearrangement plots, CDR3 size and DJ length profiles, and Simpson's diversity index were used to assess repertoires. The immunodominant clone was defined as the most abundant DNA sequence in deep sequencing data. CDR3 amino acid sequences were screened for sharing across subjects and were compared with published repertoires and the VDJdb database. The public reads were reprocessed in TCRdb via fastp at Q25 and MiXCR, keeping in-frame beta chains. All rows with the same CDR3 protein become a single entry with the most common DNA and genes. What appears here as the V and J calls and clone size reflects TCRdb's work, not the paper's. The sample has around 190,000 distinct CDR3 sequences on record, about 53% of them singletons. Approximately 15% of the sample goes to the ten largest clones.

The clonotype comes from a human donor in good health, serving as a control. The specimen was sorted CD4+, CD8+, or CD8+CD57+ T cells (not recorded which) from PBMCs.

The CDR3 reads as follows: CASSQPTGVGETQYF. The DNA sequence follows: TGTGCCAGCAGTCAACCTACAGGGGTTGGAGAGACCCAGTACTTC. Recombination linked TRBV2 to TRBJ2-5; 7 central bases correspond to TRBD1. The V end gives up 5 bases and the J end 4 bases, leaving 10 bases in the junction not matched to a gene. The germline V gene sets CDR1 to SNHLY and CDR2 to FYNNEI. Taken from cysteine to phenylalanine, the CDR3 has 15 residues. The entry retains the CDR3 DNA only, 45 bases that are in frame from base 1.